This record concerns one TCR beta chain sequence. The entry originates in a study of T-cell memory formation after mild COVID-19. TCRdb itself ran the 5' RACE reads through MiXCR, one entry per CDR3 protein. The repertoire holds 470,000 or so distinct CDR3 sequences, with 20% as singletons. The sample was PBMCs or a T cell subset sorted from them (not recorded which). This receptor was taken from an adult woman who had mild COVID-19 (a few samples of this study predate the infection). Cell type and time point are not known.

In DNA, the CDR3 is TGTGCCAGCAGTTTAGGTAGCCCGGAGGATTCCTACGAGCAGTACTTC. Translating gives CASSLGSPEDSYEQYF. The genes are TRBV12-3 or TRBV12-4 and TRBJ2-7; TRBD2 might be the D (5 bases). The CDR3 has 16 residues. V was trimmed by 1 base and J by 1 base, leaving 14 bases between them.